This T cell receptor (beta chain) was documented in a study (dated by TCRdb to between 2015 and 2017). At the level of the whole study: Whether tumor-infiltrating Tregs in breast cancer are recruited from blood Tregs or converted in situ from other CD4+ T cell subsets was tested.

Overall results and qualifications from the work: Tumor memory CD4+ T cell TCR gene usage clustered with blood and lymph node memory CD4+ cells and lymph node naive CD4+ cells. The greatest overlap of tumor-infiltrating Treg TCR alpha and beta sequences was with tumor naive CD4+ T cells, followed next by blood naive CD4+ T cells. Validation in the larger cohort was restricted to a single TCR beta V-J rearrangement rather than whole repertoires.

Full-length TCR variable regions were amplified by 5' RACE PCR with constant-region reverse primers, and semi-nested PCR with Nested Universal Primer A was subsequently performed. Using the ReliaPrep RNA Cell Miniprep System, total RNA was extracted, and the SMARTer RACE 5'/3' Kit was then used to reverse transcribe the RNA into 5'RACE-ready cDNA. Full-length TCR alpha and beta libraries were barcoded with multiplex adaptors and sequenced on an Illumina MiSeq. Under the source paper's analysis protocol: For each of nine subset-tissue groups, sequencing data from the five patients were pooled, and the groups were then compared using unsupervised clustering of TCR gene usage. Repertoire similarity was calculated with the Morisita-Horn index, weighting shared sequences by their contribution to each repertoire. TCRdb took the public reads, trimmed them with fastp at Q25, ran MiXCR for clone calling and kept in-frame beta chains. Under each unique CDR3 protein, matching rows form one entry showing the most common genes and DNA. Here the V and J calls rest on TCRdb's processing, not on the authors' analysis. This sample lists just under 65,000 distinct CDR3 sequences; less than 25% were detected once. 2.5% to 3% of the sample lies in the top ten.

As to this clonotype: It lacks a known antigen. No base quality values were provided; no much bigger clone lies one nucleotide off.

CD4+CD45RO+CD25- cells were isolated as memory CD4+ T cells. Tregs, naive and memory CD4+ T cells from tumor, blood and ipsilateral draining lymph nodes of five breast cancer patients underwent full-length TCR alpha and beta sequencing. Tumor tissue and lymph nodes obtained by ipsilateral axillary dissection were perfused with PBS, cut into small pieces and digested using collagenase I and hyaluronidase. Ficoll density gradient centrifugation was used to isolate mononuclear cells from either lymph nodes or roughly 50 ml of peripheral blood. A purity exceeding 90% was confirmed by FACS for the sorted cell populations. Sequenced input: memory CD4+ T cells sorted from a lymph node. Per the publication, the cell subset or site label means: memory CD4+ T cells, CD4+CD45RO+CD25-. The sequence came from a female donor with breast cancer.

In nucleotide form, the sequence is TGCAGCGTGGGTCAACCGGGATCCGACTACGAGCAGTACTTC. This sequence encodes CSVGQPGSDYEQYF. The rearranged chain carries TRBV29-1 and TRBJ2-7; TRBD2 is possibly the D segment (5 matching bases). Via the germline V gene, CDR1 is SQVTM and CDR2 ANQGSEA. V is reduced by 6 bases and J by 3 bases, leaving a spacing of 18 bases between them. The CDR3 holds 14 amino acids from the cysteine to the phenylalanine. CDR3 DNA is the only sequence kept; it has 42 bases, read in frame from the first base.